This entry lists 14 T cell receptor beta chains sequenced from one sample in a study of T cells after yellow fever vaccination. MiXCR was run by TCRdb on the 5' RACE reads, yielding one entry per CDR3 protein. The data show nearly 350,000 distinct CDR3 sequences, 7% to 9% seen once. This material consisted of PBMCs, taken more than 40 days after the first yellow fever vaccination. These receptors were obtained from a man between 18 and 29 years old who received the YFV17D yellow fever vaccine.

This clonotype has more than one count but fewer than ten. The CDR3 coding sequence is TGCGCCAGCAGCTTTAATTGGGGTAGCACAGATACGCAGTATTTT. Protein: CASSFNWGSTDTQYF. V is TRBV5-1 and J is TRBJ2-3; D remains ambiguous. CDR1 and CDR2 from the germline V gene are SGHRS and YFSETQ. The CDR3 covers 15 residues. Trimming shortened V by 2 bases and J by 0 bases, and 10 bases separated the two germline ends. The full variable domain, in which reference TRBV5-1 and TRBJ2-3 provide the parts outside the CDR3, is KAGVTQTPRYLIKTRGQQVTLSCSPISGHRSVSWYQQTPGQGLQFLFEYFSETQRNKGNFPGRFSGRQFSNSRSEMNVSTLELGDSALYLCASSFNWGSTDTQYFGPGTRLTVL.

The chain's CDR3 is CASNRADIGWQFF. Here the CDR3 DNA reads TGTGCCAGCAACAGGGCAGATATAGGTTGGCAATTCTTC. The rearrangement uses TRBV5-5 and TRBJ2-1; perhaps TRBD1 as D (6 bases). This CDR3 is built from 13 residues. V dropped 6 bases and J dropped 16 bases, with 23 bases sitting between them. Germline V gene data show CDR1 as SGHKS and CDR2 as YYEKEE (reference sequence). The whole variable domain, filled in from reference TRBV5-5 and TRBJ2-1, reads DAGVTQSPTHLIKTRGQQVTLRCSPISGHKSVSWYQQVLGQGPQFIFQYYEKEERGRGNFPDRFSARQFPNYSSELNVNALLLGDSALYLCASNRADIGWQFFGPGTRLTVL.

This sequence joins TRBV11-2 and TRBJ1-2; D is undetermined. The CDR3 totals 13 residues. The germline V gene encodes CDR1 SGHAT and CDR2 FQNNGV. Trimming pared 3 bases from V and 3 bases from J, leaving 8 bases between. The CDR3 DNA reads TGTGCCAGCAGCTTTTCGTTGTACTATGGCTACACCTTC. Protein product: CASSFSLYYGYTF.

This clonotype turned up a few times. This chain links TRBV10-3 with TRBJ1-6; no definite D call. Trimming took off 0 bases at V and 8 bases at J, with 20 bases between the two ends. Germline loops: CDR1 ENHRY, CDR2 SYGVKD. This CDR3 region has 18 residues. The CDR3 DNA is TGTGCCATCAGTGAGTCGGTTCCGTTCCTGTCCCTATATTCACCCCTCCACTTT. This gives the protein CAISESVPFLSLYSPLHF.

This clonotype was seen a few times. The rearrangement joins TRBV21-1 to TRBJ2-3; the D call of TRBD2 is as the table states it, not checked on the DNA. TRBV21-1 is tagged as a pseudogene. The CDR3 spans 17 residues. In DNA form, the CDR3 reads TGTGCCAGCAGCAAAATAAGCGGGGGGGGCTGCACAGATACGCAGTATTTT. Protein product: CASSKISGGGCTDTQYF.

This clonotype has a handful of counts. V and J are TRBV20-1 and TRBJ2-5; D gene unclear. Trimming cost V 5 bases and J 2 bases, with 15 bases left between them. The CDR3 is made up of 14 amino acids. The V gene's germline CDR1 is DFQATT and CDR2 SNEGSKA (reference sequence). The CDR3 region is CSAPEFGTQETQYF. CDR3 coding DNA: TGCAGTGCTCCCGAGTTCGGAACTCAAGAGACCCAGTACTTC.

This clonotype was seen more than once but under ten times. J is TRBJ2-1 and V is TRBV5-6; the D gene is possibly TRBD1 (5 bases). The CDR3 extends over 14 amino acids. V lost 3 bases and J lost 4, with 11 bases in between. Germline V gives CDR1 SGHDT, CDR2 YYEEEE. CDR3 sequence reads: CASSSGKGYNEQFF. In nucleotides, the CDR3 is TGTGCCAGCAGCTCAGGGAAGGGGTACAATGAGCAGTTCTTC.

This clonotype has only a few counts. V and J are TRBV9 and TRBJ2-7; tentatively, D is TRBD2 (6 bases). The CDR3 is 15 amino acids. Trimming stripped 0 bases from V and 0 bases from J, with 10 bases between. Germline CDR1 SGDLS, CDR2 YYNGEE. CDR3 region: CASSVVRGSSYEQYV. The CDR3 coding sequence is TGTGCCAGCAGCGTAGTCCGGGGGAGCTCCTACGAGCAGTACGTC.

Ten or more counts support this clonotype. This rearrangement joins TRBV5-5 to TRBJ1-5, with D possibly TRBD1 on 6 matching bases. The germline CDR1 and CDR2 sequences are SGHKS and YYEKEE (reference sequence). With 0 bases removed from V and 5 bases from J, the gap between germline ends came to 9 bases. This CDR3 is built from 14 residues. The CDR3: CASSLDGGHQPQHF. CDR3 nucleotides: TGTGCCAGCAGCTTGGACGGGGGGCATCAGCCCCAGCATTTT.

The rearrangement links TRBV24-1 to TRBJ2-3, with TRBD2 identical over 7 bases. This CDR3 is 16 amino acids long. J gave up 4 bases and V 3 bases, and 9 bases lay outside the gene matches. Germline-derived CDR1 and CDR2 are KGHDR and SFDVKD. CDR3 region: CATSDPGRGDADTQYF. CDR3 in DNA: TGTGCCACCAGTGATCCTGGCCGGGGGGATGCAGATACGCAGTATTTT.

V is TRBV12-5 and J is TRBJ2-7; tentatively, D is TRBD1 (6 bases). Trimming removed 1 base at V and 8 bases at J, with 21 bases between. CDR1 is LGHNT, CDR2 FRNRAP, per germline. CDR3 length equals 16 residues. DNA for the CDR3: TGTGCTAGTGGTTTGGCCGGATCGGGACAATATTCTCAGCAGTACTTC. The encoded protein is CASGLAGSGQYSQQYF.

This clonotype turned up a few times. The chain uses TRBV20-1 and TRBJ2-3; 7 nucleotides line up with TRBD2. The CDR3 runs 18 residues. The V and J ends lost 2 bases and 2 bases, in that order; junction bases with no gene match: 16. Germline CDR1 DFQATT, CDR2 SNEGSKA (reference sequence). CDR3 in amino acids: CSARPRDYVAHYTDTQYF. The DNA of the CDR3 is TGCAGTGCTAGACCACGGGACTACGTCGCCCACTACACAGATACGCAGTATTTT.

This clonotype came up a few times. The CDR3 region is CASSPSASGANVLTF. The CDR3, as DNA: TGTGCCAGCTCACCCTCCGCCTCTGGGGCCAACGTCCTGACTTTC. This sequence joins TRBV18 and TRBJ2-6; D gene uncertain. The V end lost 3 bases, the J end lost 0 bases, and 6 bases lay between the germline ends. Germline CDR1 and CDR2: KGHSH and LQKENI. The CDR3 is made up of 15 amino acids.

This chain connects TRBV3-1 to TRBJ2-3, with 8 bases lining up with TRBD2. V shed 4 bases, J shed 3 bases, and the junction held 9 bases outside the gene matches. CDR3 length: 16 amino acids. Germline-derived CDR1 and CDR2 are LGHDT and YNNKEL (reference sequence). The DNA for the CDR3 is TGTGCCAGCAGCCTCGTCGGGGGGGCCTTTACAGATACGCAGTATTTT. As protein: CASSLVGGAFTDTQYF.